This TCR beta chain stems from a study of blood T cell repertoires in COVID-19. About the study: COVID-19 samples, acute and convalescent, were from the United States, Italy and Spain. T cells, B-cell-depleted T cells, or PBMCs supplied cDNA or gDNA.

Per the original data handling: Reference gene primer amplification gave nucleated cell count estimates. Using immunoSEQ multiplex PCR, the repertoire was profiled, and TCRdb retains in-frame clones only, with some absent. V and J calls and clone size are those listed in that table; D and trimming were worked out from the DNA. In the table there are about 52,000 clones, more than 85% of which are singletons. This CDR3 has 12 residues. Losses at the gene ends were 2 bases for V and 12 bases for J; bases not matched to a gene: 3. Germline CDR1 and CDR2: SNHLY and FYNNEI. The chain combines TRBV2 with TRBJ2-1; 8 bases map to TRBD2. Sequencing was carried out using peripheral blood. The sequence derives from a man aged 50-59 years with active COVID-19. The CDR3 coding sequence is TGTGCCAGCAGTGAAATGGCGGGGGGGCAGTTCTTC. Amino acid sequence: CASSEMAGGQFF.